The 30 T cell receptor beta chains given below trace back to one sample, sequenced in a study of Ad26.COV2.S vaccination and SARS-CoV-2 variants. Treatment reported: about 20 received Ad26.COV2.S at low or high dose, single or two shots; about 5 received placebo; per-sample allocation not given. Samples came from day 63 after the first vaccine or placebo injection. Here immunoSEQ multiplex PCR was the method, and the copy in TCRdb shows in-frame clones only, minus some. The sample shows 350,000 to 550,000 clones, 89% of them seen only once. The material sequenced was peripheral blood, taken in a trial of Ad26.COV2.S vaccine versus placebo. All receptors come from a person aged 18 to 65 who received the Ad26.COV2.S COVID-19 vaccine or a placebo.

V and J are TRBV18 and TRBJ2-2; the match to TRBD1 covers 9 bases. V was pared by 4 bases and J by 4 bases, with 7 bases of the junction left unmatched. This CDR3 region has 16 residues. Germline lookup yields CDR1 KGHSH and CDR2 LQKENI. The CDR3 sequence is CASSQLGTGTTGELFF. In DNA, the CDR3 is TGTGCCAGCTCACAGCTGGGGACAGGGACCACCGGGGAGCTGTTTTTT. The variable domain in full, completed from reference TRBV18 and TRBJ2-2, reads NAGVMQNPRHLVRRRGQEARLRCSPMKGHSHVYWYRQLPEEGLKFMVYLQKENIIDESGMPKERFSAEFPKEGPSILRIQQVVRGDSAAYFCASSQLGTGTTGELFFGEGSRLTVL.

The gene calls are TRBV27 and TRBJ2-3; TRBD2 matches 7 bases. Trimming took 0 bases from V and 5 from J; bases not matched to a gene: 8. In germline, CDR1 is MNHEY, CDR2 SMNVEV (reference sequence). The CDR3 has 16 amino acids. The CDR3 region has the DNA TGTGCCAGCAGTTTATCGACCAGCGGGACGGAAGATACGCAGTATTTT. Its protein is CASSLSTSGTEDTQYF.

The chain recombines TRBV11-3 with TRBJ1-1, with unresolved D. The CDR3 loop spans 13 amino acids. The V gene lost 1 base and the J gene lost 4 bases, with 7 bases spanning the gap. Germline V CDR1 and CDR2: SGHNT, YENEEA. In DNA form, the CDR3 reads TGTGCCAGCAGCTTAGTCGAGGGCACTGAAGCTTTCTTT. It is translated as CASSLVEGTEAFF.

The chain combines TRBV6-4 with TRBJ1-1, with D unresolved. Germline loops: CDR1 MRHNA, CDR2 SNTAGT. V lost 5 bases to trimming and J lost 2 bases, with 9 bases between them. This CDR3 region has 13 residues. The CDR3 loop is CASSFAENTEAFF. DNA for the CDR3: TGTGCCAGCAGTTTTGCAGAAAACACTGAAGCTTTCTTT.

This clone was observed once. This chain uses TRBV19 with TRBJ2-4, with a possible D match to TRBD2 (6 bases). With 6 bases removed from V and 4 bases from J, the gap between germline ends came to 16 bases. CDR3 size: 15 residues. Germline V CDR1 and CDR2: LNHDA, SQIVND (reference sequence). In DNA form, the CDR3 reads TGTGCCAGTAGCGATCCACTCCGGGGGAAAAACATTCAGTACTTC. It yields the protein CASSDPLRGKNIQYF.

The CDR3 loop reads CASSLDVETQYF. CDR3 bases: TGTGCCAGCAGCTTAGATGTGGAGACCCAGTACTTC. The chain combines TRBV11-2 with TRBJ2-5, with D unclear. Germline V gene data show CDR1 as SGHAT and CDR2 as FQNNGV. V was trimmed by 0 bases and J by 5 bases, leaving 4 bases between them. This CDR3 contains 12 residues.

J is TRBJ2-2 and V is TRBV19; D gene ambiguous. The germline V gene has CDR1 LNHDA and CDR2 SQIVND (reference sequence). The V and J ends lost 8 bases and 3 bases respectively, with 10 bases between them. The CDR3 sequence is 13 residues long. The CDR3 sequence is CASLFEYTGELFF. The CDR3 nucleotides are TGTGCCAGTCTCTTCGAGTACACCGGGGAGCTGTTTTTT.

The chain joins TRBV5-8 to TRBJ1-3; weak D call: TRBD1 (5 bases). V was trimmed by 0 bases and J by 0 bases, leaving 10 bases between them. The CDR3 sequence is 16 residues long. Per germline, CDR1 SGHTS and CDR2 YDEGEE. The CDR3 DNA follows: TGTGCCAGCAGCTTGGTGGCGGGGCGCTCTGGAAACACCATATATTTT. Amino acids: CASSLVAGRSGNTIYF.

The V gene is TRBV4-3, the J gene TRBJ2-3; 8 nucleotides match TRBD2. Unmatched junction bases numbered 8, after V lost 1 base and J lost 2 bases. The CDR3 loop spans 17 amino acids. Germline assignment: CDR1 LGHNA and CDR2 YSLEER. The chain's CDR3 is CASSQVSSGSFTDTQYF. The CDR3 bases are TGCGCCAGCAGCCAAGTGTCAAGCGGGAGTTTCACAGATACGCAGTATTTT.

The rearrangement joins TRBV30 to TRBJ2-1, with D unclear. This CDR3 comprises 13 residues. CDR1 is GTSNPN, CDR2 SVGIG, per germline (reference sequence). Trimming left V 1 base short and J 10 bases short, with 14 bases between. CDR3 protein: CAWSGSAPGEQFF. The DNA of the CDR3 is TGTGCCTGGAGTGGATCCGCCCCCGGGGAGCAGTTCTTC.

This clone was seen more than once but under ten times. This sample includes further DNA sequences coding for the same CDR3. The chain couples TRBV3-1 (or the pseudogene TRBV3-2) to TRBJ1-1; the D gene is possibly TRBD1 (5 bases). The CDR3 covers 12 residues. Trimming took 2 bases from V and 5 from J, leaving 6 bases between them. Looked up from germline, CDR1 is LGHDT and CDR2 is YNNKEL (reference sequence). The chain's CDR3 is CASSQRGTEAFF. DNA of the CDR3: TGTGCCAGCAGCCAAAGGGGTACTGAAGCTTTCTTT.

This chain links TRBV7-9 with TRBJ1-1; 8 nucleotides match TRBD1. This CDR3 region has 16 residues. The germline V gene encodes CDR1 SEHNR and CDR2 FQNEAQ (reference sequence). Trimming removed 5 bases from V and 6 bases from J; junction bases left unmatched: 14. Here the CDR3 DNA reads TGTGCCAGCAGCCCAGGGGGCGCTTACGACGGGTCTGAAGCTTTCTTT. It specifies CASSPGGAYDGSEAFF.

This clone is a singleton in its sample. The chain is built from TRBV12-3 or TRBV12-4 and TRBJ2-5, with a possible D match to TRBD2 (6 bases). The germline V and J ends were trimmed by 5 bases and 5 bases, with 12 bases remaining between them. The CDR3 spans 13 residues. As DNA, the CDR3 is TGTGCCAGCAGTCAAAGCGGGCCGGAGACCCAGTACTTC. This codes for CASSQSGPETQYF.

V usage is TRBV6-2 or TRBV6-3 and J usage is TRBJ1-2, with 9 bases that match TRBD1. The CDR3 spans 15 residues. Germline-derived CDR1 and CDR2 are MNHEY and SVGEGT. The V and J ends lost 2 bases and 5 bases, in that order; junction bases with no gene match: 6. The CDR3 loop is CASSYGRTGVYGYTF. The CDR3 DNA follows: TGTGCCAGCAGTTACGGCCGGACAGGGGTGTATGGCTACACCTTC.

The V gene is TRBV29-1, the J gene TRBJ2-2; possible D gene TRBD1, 6 bases. V lost 6 bases to trimming and J lost 0 bases, with 11 bases between them. This CDR3 region has 14 residues. Germline loops: CDR1 SQVTM, CDR2 ANQGSEA. The CDR3, as DNA: TGCAGCGTGAGGGCAGGGGCGAACACCGGGGAGCTGTTTTTT. Translating gives CSVRAGANTGELFF.

Concerning this clone: Other DNA variants within this sample encode the same CDR3. The chain has TRBV7-2 and TRBJ1-2; perhaps TRBD1 as D (5 bases). The CDR3 extends over 14 amino acids. V was clipped by 0 bases and J by 1 base, with 6 bases between them. The germline CDR1 and CDR2 sequences are SGHTA and FQGNSA. CDR3 coding DNA: TGTGCCAGCAGCTTAGCTGGGGGTAACTATGGCTACACCTTC. Its protein is CASSLAGGNYGYTF.

The chain couples TRBV5-1 to TRBJ1-5, with a weak D call TRBD1 (6 bases). V gave up 0 bases and J gave up 4 bases, with 11 bases separating them. The CDR3 contains 15 residues. The V gene's germline CDR1 is SGHRS and CDR2 YFSETQ. The CDR3 reads CASSLAGTPNQPQHF. The DNA of the CDR3 is TGCGCCAGCAGCTTGGCAGGGACACCGAATCAGCCCCAGCATTTT. Full variable domain (missing parts from reference TRBV5-1 and TRBJ1-5): KAGVTQTPRYLIKTRGQQVTLSCSPISGHRSVSWYQQTPGQGLQFLFEYFSETQRNKGNFPGRFSGRQFSNSRSEMNVSTLELGDSALYLCASSLAGTPNQPQHFGDGTRLSIL.

This clone has a single count. V is TRBV7-8 and J is TRBJ1-2, with 7 nucleotides matching TRBD1. Germline lookup yields CDR1 SGHVS and CDR2 FQNEAQ. J lost 5 bases, V lost 5 bases, and 5 bases had no gene match. The CDR3 has 13 amino acids. Written as DNA, the CDR3 is TGTGCCAGCAGCGTACAGGGGACGTATGGCTACACCTTC. Its protein is CASSVQGTYGYTF.

The chain is built from TRBV9 and TRBJ2-2; tentative D call: TRBD2 (7 bases). The CDR3 is made up of 17 amino acids. From germline, CDR1 is SGDLS and CDR2 YYNGEE. The V and J ends lost 0 bases and 4 bases respectively, with 16 bases between them. As DNA, the CDR3 is TGTGCCAGCAGCGTAGGTTGGGGGCGGGAGTCCACCGGGGAGCTGTTTTTT. Amino acids: CASSVGWGRESTGELFF.

CDR3 in amino acids: CASSQDLGGGLAGTLTDTQYF. The CDR3 DNA sequence: TGTGCCAGCAGCCAAGATCTTGGGGGCGGACTAGCGGGAACCCTCACAGATACGCAGTATTTT. The V call is TRBV3-1 (or the pseudogene TRBV3-2), the J call TRBJ2-3; 12 positions match TRBD2. CDR1 LGHDT and CDR2 YNNKEL come from the germline V gene (reference sequence). CDR3 length equals 21 residues. The J segment lost 2 bases and the V segment lost 0 bases, leaving 15 bases of the junction unmatched.

This clone has a single count. The chain joins TRBV24-1 to TRBJ1-2; D is uncertain. Germline V CDR1 and CDR2: KGHDR, SFDVKD. V was pared by 4 bases and J by 7 bases, with 15 bases between. The CDR3 consists of 14 residues. The CDR3 loop reads CATSDRLSGGGYTF. CDR3 nucleotide sequence: TGTGCCACCAGTGACCGGCTTTCAGGTGGTGGCTACACCTTC.

The rearrangement joins TRBV11-1 to TRBJ2-1; 10 bases align to TRBD2. With 5 bases clipped from V and 3 bases from J, the junction kept 4 bases outside the gene matches. Germline lookup yields CDR1 SGHAT and CDR2 FQDESV (reference sequence). CDR3 length equals 15 residues. The chain's CDR3 is CASSLSGRDYNEQFF. CDR3 coding DNA: TGTGCCAGCAGCCTGAGCGGGAGGGACTACAATGAGCAGTTCTTC.

The gene calls are TRBV21-1 and TRBJ2-7. TRBV21-1 is shown as a pseudogene. This CDR3 is built from 16 residues. The CDR3 nucleotides read TGTGCCAGCAGCAAACTCTGGGCGGTTCCCTCCTACGAGCAGTACGTC. Amino acid sequence: CASSKLWAVPSYEQYV.

The V call is TRBV12-5, the J call TRBJ1-4; D is unclear. The CDR3 is 20 residues long. The germline V gene has CDR1 LGHNT and CDR2 FRNRAP. The ends were cut back, 2 bases at V and 4 bases at J, with 26 bases in the middle. CDR3 sequence: CASGLFRVGPRSAGNEKLFF. CDR3 DNA sequence: TGTGCTAGTGGTTTGTTTCGAGTCGGGCCCAGAAGCGCAGGTAATGAAAAACTGTTTTTT.

The V gene is TRBV2, the J gene TRBJ1-1; no definite D call. Trimming removed 7 bases from V and 4 bases from J, with 13 bases in between. This CDR3 has 13 residues. Germline V CDR1 and CDR2: SNHLY, FYNNEI. CDR3 region: CASMLLPGTEAFF. Here the CDR3 DNA reads TGTGCCAGCATGCTGCTCCCGGGCACTGAAGCTTTCTTT.

The chain links TRBV6-4 to TRBJ2-3; D remains unclear. V was trimmed by 5 bases and J by 2 bases, leaving 11 bases between them. CDR1 and CDR2 (germline): MRHNA, SNTAGT. This CDR3 is 14 amino acids long. The DNA of the CDR3 is TGTGCCAGCAGTCCCGACGGATTCACAGATACGCAGTATTTT. It specifies CASSPDGFTDTQYF.

The chain carries TRBV7-2 and TRBJ2-3; D not resolved. Germline V gene data show CDR1 as SGHTA and CDR2 as FQGNSA. Trimming pared 4 bases from V and 3 bases from J, leaving 11 bases between. The CDR3 sequence is 14 residues long. The CDR3 region has the DNA TGTGCCAGCAGCTCCCTTGGGATGACAGATACGCAGTATTTT. It specifies CASSSLGMTDTQYF.

This chain links TRBV4-3 with TRBJ2-7; 11 bases align to TRBD1. CDR1 and CDR2 from the germline V gene are LGHNA and YSLEER. The V and J ends lost 0 bases and 2 bases, in that order; junction bases with no gene match: 6. The CDR3 spans 17 residues. CDR3 loop: CASSQELPGQGAYEQYF. CDR3 bases: TGCGCCAGCAGCCAAGAGCTTCCGGGACAGGGGGCCTACGAGCAGTACTTC.

The chain uses TRBV9 and TRBJ2-7; D gene uncertain. The CDR3 length is 14 residues. V dropped 3 bases and J dropped 5 bases, with 15 bases sitting between them. Germline V CDR1 and CDR2: SGDLS, YYNGEE. The CDR3 here is CASSAPNGEDEQYF. DNA for the CDR3: TGTGCCAGCAGCGCACCGAATGGAGAGGACGAGCAGTACTTC.

This rearrangement joins TRBV28 to TRBJ2-3, with 9 nucleotides matching TRBD2. From germline, CDR1 is MDHEN and CDR2 SYDVKM. The V segment lost 5 bases and the J segment 5 bases; nucleotides outside the gene matches: 11. The CDR3 runs 16 residues. CDR3 in amino acids: CASSQGRGGVIDTQYF. The CDR3 DNA reads as TGTGCCAGCAGTCAGGGGCGCGGGGGGGTTATAGATACGCAGTATTTT.